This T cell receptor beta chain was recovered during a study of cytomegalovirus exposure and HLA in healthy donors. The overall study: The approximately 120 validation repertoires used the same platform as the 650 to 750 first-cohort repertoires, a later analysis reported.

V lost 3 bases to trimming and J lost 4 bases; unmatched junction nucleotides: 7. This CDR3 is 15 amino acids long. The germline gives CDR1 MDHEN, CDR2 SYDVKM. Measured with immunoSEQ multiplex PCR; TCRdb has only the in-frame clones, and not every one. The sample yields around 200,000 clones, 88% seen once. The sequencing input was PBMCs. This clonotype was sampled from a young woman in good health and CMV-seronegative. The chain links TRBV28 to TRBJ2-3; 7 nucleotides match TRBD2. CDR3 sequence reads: CASSFLAVGSDTQYF. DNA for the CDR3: TGTGCCAGCAGTTTTCTAGCGGTTGGGTCAGATACGCAGTATTTT.